This T cell receptor beta chain is from a study of shared clonotypes between healthy human individuals. Study-level points and caveats: Sequencing depth was expected to affect clonotype sharing among donors. Generally, estimated richness proved larger in naive subsets than it did in memory subsets.

A remark on this clone: What it recognizes is unknown.

Germline CDR1 reads SGHTS; CDR2 reads YDEGEE. This CDR3 region has 13 residues. V lost 2 bases and J lost 4; bases outside the gene matches: 2. CD45RO+ cells were combined with CCR7-negative CD45RA+ TemRA cells to form CD8 memory. Study processing details: Junction-only sequences without quality scores came from ImmunoSEQ, so filtering differed. Sequenced by immunoSEQ multiplex PCR; TCRdb stores in-frame clones only, minus some. For V, J and clone size, that table is used; D and trimming come from the DNA. The sample contains 650,000 to 700,000 clones, roughly 87% of which appear only once. The sequence derives from a young man in good health. Some clones in this sample may be carry-over from other donors' samples. Sequenced input: memory CD8+ T cells from PBMCs. Documented subset: CD45RO+ cells pooled with CCR7-negative TemRA cells. The chain recombines TRBV5-8 with TRBJ2-5; TRBD1 matches 7 bases. This CDR3 reads CASSLNRGETQYF. For the CDR3, the DNA is TGTGCCAGCAGCTTAAACAGGGGAGAGACCCAGTACTTC.